Listed below are T cell receptor beta chains from one sample, sequenced in a study of T-cell reconstitution after alpha-beta-depleted transplantation in children. TCRdb itself ran the PCR reads through MiXCR, one entry per CDR3 protein. In the table there are fewer than 1 million distinct CDR3 sequences, approximately 15% of which are singletons. Source: PBMCs, mostly from graft donor cells, taken 360 days after TCRalphabeta/CD19-depleted stem cell transplant. The receptors originated from a male patient between 10 and 17 years old who had a stem cell transplant for acute lymphoblastic leukemia, so the T cells may come from the graft donor. Each CDR3 is given with its conserved first and last residue. A D gene is named only where the DNA matches it firmly. Some rows have no size entry. The others give once, few or many, or a class for an expanded clone.

size,J,D,V,DNA,CDR3
few,TRBJ2-1,NA,TRBV19,TGTGCCAGTAGTCCAAGGAGGGCCCCCTACAATGAGCAGTTCTTC,CASSPRRAPYNEQFF
NA,TRBJ1-1,NA,TRBV30,TGTGCCTGGAGCGGTCTTCCGAACACTGAAGCTTTCTTT,CAWSGLPNTEAFF
few,TRBJ2-3,NA,TRBV5-1,TGCGCCAGCAGCTTCTCCGGCATCCCAGCAGATACGCAGTATTTT,CASSFSGIPADTQYF
few,TRBJ2-2,NA,TRBV9,TGTGCCAGCAGGGCAGGGGCCGCGTTCACCGGGGAGCTGTTTTTT,CASRAGAAFTGELFF
few,TRBJ2-5,TRBD2,TRBV18,TGTGCCAGCTCACGACTAGCGGGATCGGCGGCGGAGACCCAGTACTTC,CASSRLAGSAAETQYF
few,TRBJ1-5,NA,TRBV24-1,TGTGCCACCAGTGATTGGAGGGTCAATCAGCCCCAGCATTTT,CATSDWRVNQPQHF
NA,TRBJ1-2,TRBD1,TRBV5-1,TGCGCCAGCAGCTTGGGACAGGGGGCGCGAGGCTACACCTTC,CASSLGQGARGYTF
many,TRBJ2-2,TRBD2,TRBV29-1,TGCAGCGCTTGGACTAGCGGAAGGAGGGCCGGGGAGCTGTTTTTT,CSAWTSGRRAGELFF
NA,TRBJ2-5,NA,TRBV11-2,TGTGCCAGCAGCTTAGACTACGTGGGGGAGACCCAGTACTTC,CASSLDYVGETQYF
many,TRBJ2-7,NA,TRBV12-3/TRBV12-4,TGTGCCAGCAGTCTTCAGGGGAACTACGAGCAGTACTTC,CASSLQGNYEQYF
few,TRBJ2-1,NA,TRBV29-1,TGCAGCGTTGATGCCGGACAGGGAGGGCTGAATTACAATGAGCAGTTCTTC,CSVDAGQGGLNYNEQFF
NA,TRBJ2-7,NA,TRBV12-3/TRBV12-4,TGTGCCAGCAGTTTAGTAAGACTTCAAACCTACGAGCAGTACTTC,CASSLVRLQTYEQYF
few,TRBJ2-7,NA,TRBV5-5,TGTGCCAGCAGCTTTGGGTGGTACGAGCAGTACTTC,CASSFGWYEQYF
few,TRBJ2-5,NA,TRBV20-1,TGCAGTGCCTCCACTAGCCGGGGGGAGACCCAGTACTTC,CSASTSRGETQYF
NA,TRBJ1-5,NA,TRBV4-2,TGTGCCAGCAGCCAAGATATCGCAGGTTATAGCAATCAGCCCCAGCATTTT,CASSQDIAGYSNQPQHF